This paragraph covers one T cell receptor beta chain sequence. The sample originates from a study of blood T cell repertoires in COVID-19. Study as a whole: There were acute and convalescent COVID-19 samples, and they came from the United States, Italy and Spain. Sample material is recorded as cDNA or gDNA derived from T cells, B-cell-depleted T cells, or PBMCs.

How the authors handled the data: Scientists estimated how many nucleated cells there were by amplifying reference gene primers. The table came from immunoSEQ multiplex PCR; TCRdb's copy has only in-frame clones and leaves some out. The V and J calls and clone size come from that table; D and trimming were worked out from the DNA. Among 200,000 to 250,000 clones, 85% were seen once, and the ten largest hold over 2.5%. Germline CDR1 and CDR2: SGHTA and FQGNSA. Trimming removed 4 bases at V and 5 bases at J, with 18 bases between. The CDR3 runs 16 residues. Material: peripheral blood. The V gene is TRBV7-2, the J gene TRBJ1-5; D unclear. The sequence came from a middle-aged man who had recovered from COVID-19. The CDR3 sequence is CASSSPSHSSYQPQHF. The DNA for the CDR3 is TGTGCCAGCAGCTCGCCCTCACACAGTTCCTATCAGCCCCAGCATTTT.